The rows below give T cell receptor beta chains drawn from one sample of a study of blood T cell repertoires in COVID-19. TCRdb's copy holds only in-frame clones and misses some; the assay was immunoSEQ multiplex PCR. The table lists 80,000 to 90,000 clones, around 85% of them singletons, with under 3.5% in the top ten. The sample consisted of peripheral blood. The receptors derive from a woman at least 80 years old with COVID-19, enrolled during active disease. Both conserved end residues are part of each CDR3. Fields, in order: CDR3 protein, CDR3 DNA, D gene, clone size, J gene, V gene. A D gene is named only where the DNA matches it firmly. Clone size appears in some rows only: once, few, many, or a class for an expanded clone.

CDR3 protein: CASSYSRGGTDTQYF; CDR3 DNA: TGTGCCAGCAGTTACTCTCGCGGGGGAACAGATACGCAGTATTTT; D gene: TRBD2; clone size: .; J gene: TRBJ2-3; V gene: TRBV6-2/TRBV6-3
CDR3 protein: CASSGAAVSDGYTF; CDR3 DNA: TGTGCCAGCAGCGGGGCAGCTGTTTCGGATGGCTACACCTTC; D gene: .; clone size: .; J gene: TRBJ1-2; V gene: TRBV7-9
CDR3 protein: CAWSVRGNTEAFF; CDR3 DNA: TGTGCCTGGAGTGTCAGGGGGAACACTGAAGCTTTCTTT; D gene: .; clone size: .; J gene: TRBJ1-1; V gene: TRBV30
CDR3 protein: CASPPAGHHPKSGYTF; CDR3 DNA: TGTGCCAGCCCTCCGGCAGGACACCACCCCAAGTCTGGCTACACCTTC; D gene: .; clone size: .; J gene: TRBJ1-2; V gene: TRBV6-4
CDR3 protein: CASSEPYTQYF; CDR3 DNA: TGTGCCAGCAGCGAGCCATATACGCAGTATTTT; D gene: .; clone size: .; J gene: TRBJ2-3; V gene: TRBV9
CDR3 protein: CASSLGLSSGPYEQYF; CDR3 DNA: TGTGCCAGCAGCTTAGGCTTGTCTAGCGGACCCTACGAGCAGTACTTC; D gene: TRBD2; clone size: .; J gene: TRBJ2-7; V gene: TRBV11-1
CDR3 protein: CASSPSTGNYGYTF; CDR3 DNA: TGTGCCAGCTCACCAAGCACCGGTAACTATGGCTACACCTTC; D gene: .; clone size: .; J gene: TRBJ1-2; V gene: TRBV18
CDR3 protein: CASSYKAGHNEQFF; CDR3 DNA: TGTGCCAGCAGTTACAAAGCGGGGCACAATGAGCAGTTCTTC; D gene: TRBD2; clone size: .; J gene: TRBJ2-1; V gene: TRBV6-5
CDR3 protein: CASILQGPGYNEQFF; CDR3 DNA: TGTGCCAGCATCCTGCAGGGGCCAGGCTACAATGAGCAGTTCTTC; D gene: .; clone size: .; J gene: TRBJ2-1; V gene: TRBV28
CDR3 protein: CASSVGGTYEQYF; CDR3 DNA: TGTGCCAGCAGCGTAGGCGGGACGTACGAGCAGTACTTC; D gene: .; clone size: .; J gene: TRBJ2-7; V gene: TRBV9
CDR3 protein: CASSEEPLYNEQFF; CDR3 DNA: TGCGCCAGCAGCGAGGAACCCCTCTACAATGAGCAGTTCTTC; D gene: .; clone size: few; J gene: TRBJ2-1; V gene: TRBV4-1
CDR3 protein: CASSLGGGLEQYF; CDR3 DNA: TGTGCCAGCAGCTTAGGCGGGGGCCTCGAGCAGTACTTC; D gene: .; clone size: once; J gene: TRBJ2-7; V gene: TRBV11-3
CDR3 protein: CASSETGTQETQYF; CDR3 DNA: TGCGCCAGCAGCGAAACAGGGACCCAAGAGACCCAGTACTTC; D gene: .; clone size: .; J gene: TRBJ2-5; V gene: TRBV5-1
CDR3 protein: CSVEGARPYNEQFF; CDR3 DNA: TGCAGCGTTGAAGGTGCTAGGCCCTACAATGAGCAGTTCTTC; D gene: .; clone size: once; J gene: TRBJ2-1; V gene: TRBV29-1
CDR3 protein: CAIRLSGNTGELFF; CDR3 DNA: TGTGCCATCAGGCTAAGCGGGAACACCGGGGAGCTGTTTTTT; D gene: .; clone size: .; J gene: TRBJ2-2; V gene: TRBV10-3
CDR3 protein: CASRTAGNTIYF; CDR3 DNA: TGTGCCAGTCGGACAGCTGGAAACACCATATATTTT; D gene: .; clone size: .; J gene: TRBJ1-3; V gene: TRBV6-5
CDR3 protein: CAWSVGGGRVDTQYF; CDR3 DNA: TGTGCCTGGAGTGTAGGGGGGGGAAGGGTGGATACGCAGTATTTT; D gene: .; clone size: .; J gene: TRBJ2-3; V gene: TRBV30
CDR3 protein: CASSLVSGGAYGDTQYF; CDR3 DNA: TGTGCCAGCAGCTTAGTTAGCGGGGGGGCCTATGGAGATACGCAGTATTTT; D gene: TRBD2; clone size: .; J gene: TRBJ2-3; V gene: TRBV7-2
CDR3 protein: CSVVLGLAAYNEQFF; CDR3 DNA: TGCAGCGTCGTCCTCGGACTAGCGGCCTACAATGAGCAGTTCTTC; D gene: TRBD2; clone size: .; J gene: TRBJ2-1; V gene: TRBV29-1
CDR3 protein: CASSFWDTTTDTQYF; CDR3 DNA: TGTGCCAGCAGCTTCTGGGACACAACCACAGATACGCAGTATTTT; D gene: .; clone size: once; J gene: TRBJ2-3; V gene: TRBV5-5
CDR3 protein: CASRWTVYGTEAFF; CDR3 DNA: TGTGCCAGCAGGTGGACAGTCTATGGGACTGAAGCTTTCTTT; D gene: .; clone size: .; J gene: TRBJ1-1; V gene: TRBV27
CDR3 protein: CSASPASGLHTGELFF; CDR3 DNA: TGCAGTGCTAGTCCCGCCTCGGGATTGCACACCGGGGAGCTGTTTTTT; D gene: .; clone size: .; J gene: TRBJ2-2; V gene: TRBV20-1
CDR3 protein: CASSGGNQPQHF; CDR3 DNA: TGTGCCTCCTCGGGGGGTAACCAGCCCCAGCATTTT; D gene: .; clone size: .; J gene: TRBJ1-5; V gene: TRBV10-3
CDR3 protein: CASSITTDLSDTQYF; CDR3 DNA: TGTGCCAGTAGTATAACTACCGATTTATCAGATACGCAGTATTTT; D gene: .; clone size: .; J gene: TRBJ2-3; V gene: TRBV19
CDR3 protein: CASSPRTGAGDTQYF; CDR3 DNA: TGTGCCAGCAGCCCCCGGACAGGGGCGGGAGATACGCAGTATTTT; D gene: TRBD1; clone size: .; J gene: TRBJ2-3; V gene: TRBV7-8
CDR3 protein: CASSAGLPYEQYF; CDR3 DNA: TGTGCCAGTTCAGCGGGCTTACCCTACGAGCAGTACTTC; D gene: .; clone size: .; J gene: TRBJ2-7; V gene: TRBV27
CDR3 protein: CASSLAWGRGSSYNEQFF; CDR3 DNA: TGTGCCAGCAGCTTGGCTTGGGGGCGAGGAAGCTCCTACAATGAGCAGTTCTTC; D gene: .; clone size: .; J gene: TRBJ2-1; V gene: TRBV5-8
CDR3 protein: CATTQGSYEQYF; CDR3 DNA: TGTGCCACCACCCAGGGGTCCTACGAGCAGTACTTC; D gene: .; clone size: .; J gene: TRBJ2-7; V gene: TRBV28
CDR3 protein: CASSQSPQGYEQYF; CDR3 DNA: TGCGCCAGCAGTCAATCCCCACAGGGGTACGAGCAGTACTTC; D gene: TRBD1; clone size: once; J gene: TRBJ2-7; V gene: TRBV23-1
CDR3 protein: CASSIGRGQYYEQYF; CDR3 DNA: TGTGCCAGTAGTATAGGTCGTGGACAGTACTACGAGCAGTACTTC; D gene: .; clone size: .; J gene: TRBJ2-7; V gene: TRBV19
CDR3 protein: CASSISGNSPLHF; CDR3 DNA: TGCGCCAGCAGTATTAGCGGGAATTCACCCCTCCACTTT; D gene: .; clone size: .; J gene: TRBJ1-6; V gene: TRBV5-1
CDR3 protein: CASRGAASGTLYEQYF; CDR3 DNA: TGTGCCAGCAGGGGGGCGGCTAGCGGGACCCTCTACGAGCAGTACTTC; D gene: TRBD2; clone size: .; J gene: TRBJ2-7; V gene: TRBV28
CDR3 protein: CASNLEQGDNEQFF; CDR3 DNA: TGTGCCAGCAATTTAGAACAGGGAGACAATGAGCAGTTCTTC; D gene: .; clone size: .; J gene: TRBJ2-1; V gene: TRBV2
CDR3 protein: CASYRSFQETQYF; CDR3 DNA: TGTGCCAGCTACAGAAGCTTCCAAGAGACCCAGTACTTC; D gene: .; clone size: .; J gene: TRBJ2-5; V gene: TRBV2
CDR3 protein: CAWSPDWGGLAGEQYF; CDR3 DNA: TGTGCCTGGAGTCCGGACTGGGGCGGACTAGCTGGCGAGCAGTACTTC; D gene: TRBD2; clone size: .; J gene: TRBJ2-7; V gene: TRBV30
CDR3 protein: CAVSKGTGSYEQYF; CDR3 DNA: TGTGCCGTAAGCAAGGGGACAGGTTCCTACGAGCAGTACTTC; D gene: TRBD1; clone size: .; J gene: TRBJ2-7; V gene: TRBV2
CDR3 protein: CASSLRGNSPLHF; CDR3 DNA: TGTGCCAGCAGCTTGAGGGGTAATTCACCCCTCCACTTT; D gene: .; clone size: few; J gene: TRBJ1-6; V gene: TRBV5-8
CDR3 protein: CASSLTGGVSNQPQHF; CDR3 DNA: TGTGCCAGCAGTTTAACAGGGGGCGTAAGCAATCAGCCCCAGCATTTT; D gene: TRBD1; clone size: .; J gene: TRBJ1-5; V gene: TRBV28
CDR3 protein: CASSADRETEAFF; CDR3 DNA: TGTGCCAGCAGCGCGGACAGGGAAACTGAAGCTTTCTTT; D gene: TRBD1; clone size: few; J gene: TRBJ1-1; V gene: TRBV7-8
CDR3 protein: CASSFGLAGVEQYF; CDR3 DNA: TGTGCCAGCAGCTTCGGACTAGCGGGAGTCGAGCAGTACTTC; D gene: TRBD2; clone size: once; J gene: TRBJ2-7; V gene: TRBV7-6
CDR3 protein: CASRGTGSYGYTF; CDR3 DNA: TGTGCCAGCAGGGGGACAGGGTCCTATGGCTACACCTTC; D gene: TRBD1; clone size: .; J gene: TRBJ1-2; V gene: TRBV6-5
CDR3 protein: CASSLYNEKLFF; CDR3 DNA: TGTGCCAGCAGTCTCTATAATGAAAAACTGTTTTTT; D gene: .; clone size: .; J gene: TRBJ1-4; V gene: TRBV12-3/TRBV12-4
CDR3 protein: CASSQESRGVGYTF; CDR3 DNA: TGCGCCAGCAGCCAAGAATCCAGGGGAGTCGGCTACACCTTC; D gene: .; clone size: .; J gene: TRBJ1-2; V gene: TRBV4-1
CDR3 protein: CASSSRLAGGQVDTQYF; CDR3 DNA: TGCGCCAGCAGCTCAAGACTAGCGGGAGGGCAGGTGGATACGCAGTATTTT; D gene: TRBD2; clone size: .; J gene: TRBJ2-3; V gene: TRBV5-1
CDR3 protein: CSALSVDTQYF; CDR3 DNA: TGCAGTGCTCTTAGCGTGGATACGCAGTATTTT; D gene: .; clone size: .; J gene: TRBJ2-3; V gene: TRBV20-1
CDR3 protein: CASSLRQREVDTDTQYF; CDR3 DNA: TGTGCCAGCAGTCTCAGGCAGCGGGAGGTTGACACAGATACGCAGTATTTT; D gene: TRBD2; clone size: once; J gene: TRBJ2-3; V gene: TRBV6-2/TRBV6-3
CDR3 protein: CASSLRTGGNTEAFF; CDR3 DNA: TGTGCCAGCAGCTTGCGGACAGGGGGAAACACTGAAGCTTTCTTT; D gene: TRBD1; clone size: once; J gene: TRBJ1-1; V gene: TRBV7-9
CDR3 protein: CASSAGQGMGETQYF; CDR3 DNA: TGTGCCAGCAGCGCGGGACAGGGGATGGGTGAGACCCAGTACTTC; D gene: TRBD1; clone size: .; J gene: TRBJ2-5; V gene: TRBV9
CDR3 protein: CASSQDLPGFLGAQYF; CDR3 DNA: TGCGCCAGCAGCCAAGATTTACCCGGTTTCTTAGGGGCCCAGTACTTC; D gene: .; clone size: once; J gene: TRBJ2-5; V gene: TRBV4-1
CDR3 protein: CASSDGSDTGLF; CDR3 DNA: TGTGCCAGCTCGGACGGGAGCGACACCGGACTCTTC; D gene: .; clone size: .; J gene: TRBJ2-1; V gene: TRBV12-3/TRBV12-4